These T cell receptor beta chains were read from a single sample in a study of vaccination effects on CD4 cells after COVID-19. These receptors have no known antigen. TCRdb's table, derived via immunoSEQ multiplex PCR, lists solely in-frame clones and lacks some. Here the sample spans about 72,000 clones, around 81% being singletons. Sequencing was performed on CD4+ T cells from PBMCs cultured with HCoV-229E spike peptides, taken after COVID-19 vaccination. These receptors were collected from a human donor who received a COVID-19 vaccine. Both conserved end residues are part of each CDR3. A D gene is named only where the DNA matches it firmly. A clone size is listed for some rows: how often the clone was seen (once, few, many), or a class if it is expanded.

v_gene,j_gene,abundance,d_gene,CDR3nt,CDR3aa
TRBV7-2,TRBJ2-1,once,-,TGTGCCAGCAGCTTAGGCAGGGCCTACAATGAGCAGTTCTTC,CASSLGRAYNEQFF
TRBV5-1,TRBJ1-4,-,-,TGCGCCAGCAGCCAAGGGAGCACGGTCACTGAAAAACTGTTTTTT,CASSQGSTVTEKLFF
TRBV7-2,TRBJ1-4,-,-,TGTGCCAGCAGCTTAGACAGGTATAATGAAAAGCTGTTTTTT,CASSLDRYNEKLFF
TRBV30,TRBJ2-1,-,-,TGTGCCTGGAGTGGCCAGAATGAGCAGTTCTTC,CAWSGQNEQFF
TRBV5-4,TRBJ1-1,-,-,TGTGCCAGCAGCTTGGAAGGGGGACGGAACACTGAAGCTTTCTTT,CASSLEGGRNTEAFF
TRBV24-1,TRBJ1-5,-,-,TGTGCCACCAGTCGAGGTAATAGCAATCAGCCCCAGCATTTT,CATSRGNSNQPQHF
TRBV2,TRBJ1-1,few,-,TGTGCCAGCAGTGAGCAAGGAAACACTGAAGCTTTCTTT,CASSEQGNTEAFF
TRBV5-1,TRBJ2-3,-,-,TGCGCCAGCAGCCCGTTGACCGGACTAACCACAGATACGCAGTATTTT,CASSPLTGLTTDTQYF
TRBV2,TRBJ2-5,-,-,TGTGCCAGCATCCCCGTCCGGGGGGCTACCCAAGAGACCCAGTACTTC,CASIPVRGATQETQYF
TRBV13,TRBJ1-5,-,-,TGTGCCAGCAGCTTAGGACAGGGCAATCAGCCCCAGCATTTT,CASSLGQGNQPQHF
TRBV7-7,TRBJ1-5,-,-,TGTGCCAGCAGTTATAAGGCGGCAGGGAATTGTCAGCCCCAGCATTTT,CASSYKAAGNCQPQHF
TRBV6-5,TRBJ1-3,-,-,TGTGCCAGCAGTTACGGGGGGGATAGCTCTGGAAACACCATATATTTT,CASSYGGDSSGNTIYF
TRBV28,TRBJ2-1,-,TRBD1,TGTGCCAGCAGTTTTTTTTGGGGACAGGAAAACAATGAGCAGTTCTTC,CASSFFWGQENNEQFF
TRBV18,TRBJ1-1,few,-,TGTGCCAGCTCACACAGTAGGGGGAACACTGAAGCTTTCTTT,CASSHSRGNTEAFF
TRBV11-2,TRBJ2-1,once,-,TGTGCCAGCAGCCTAGGGACGGGCTACAATGAGCAGTTCTTC,CASSLGTGYNEQFF
TRBV3-1/TRBV3-2,TRBJ2-1,few,TRBD1,TGTGCCAGCAGCCAAGGGACAGGGCAGTTCTTC,CASSQGTGQFF
TRBV5-1,TRBJ1-1,-,-,TGCGCCAGCAGCTTGGGACACCAGAGGGCTGAAGCTTTCTTT,CASSLGHQRAEAFF
TRBV3-1/TRBV3-2,TRBJ2-3,-,-,TGTGCCAGCAGCCGGGGGGGCGGCACAGATACGCAGTATTTT,CASSRGGGTDTQYF
TRBV6-5,TRBJ1-1,-,-,TGTGCCAGCAGTAGGAGGGCGGGTGGCACTGAAGCTTTCTTT,CASSRRAGGTEAFF
TRBV19,TRBJ1-5,few,TRBD1,TGTGCCAGTAGCCCACGGCCGGGACAGGGGTGGCAGCCCCAGCATTTT,CASSPRPGQGWQPQHF
TRBV9,TRBJ1-1,-,-,TGTGCCAGCAGCGGAAGTCTTCCGAACACTGAAGCTTTCTTT,CASSGSLPNTEAFF
TRBV5-1,TRBJ2-3,-,-,TGCGCCAGCAGCTTGTCCTCGTTTGGGGGCGCAGATACGCAGTATTTT,CASSLSSFGGADTQYF
TRBV2,TRBJ2-4,-,-,TGTGCCAGCAGCCTAACAAGGGACATTCAGTACTTC,CASSLTRDIQYF
TRBV30,TRBJ1-2,-,-,TGTGCCTGCGGAAGGAGAGCCGCTAACTATGGCTACACCTTC,CACGRRAANYGYTF
TRBV10-1,TRBJ2-1,-,-,TGCGCCAGCAGTGATTCCCGGACAGGACTATACAATGAGCAGTTCTTC,CASSDSRTGLYNEQFF
TRBV2,TRBJ1-4,-,-,TGTGCCAGCAGTCCACAGACAACTAATGAAAAACTGTTTTTT,CASSPQTTNEKLFF
TRBV7-2,TRBJ1-1,-,TRBD1,TGTGCCAGCAGCTTAGCGACAGGGTGGCCTGAAGCTTTCTTT,CASSLATGWPEAFF
TRBV7-2,TRBJ1-1,-,-,TGTGCCAGCAGCTTAGAACCGAACACTGAAGCTTTCTTT,CASSLEPNTEAFF
TRBV29-1,TRBJ1-2,-,-,TGCAGCGTTGAGAGAGGGAACTCTATGCGGGGCTACACCTTC,CSVERGNSMRGYTF
TRBV7-2,TRBJ1-2,once,-,TGTGCCAGCAGCTTAGGTTACAGTTATGGCTACACCTTC,CASSLGYSYGYTF
TRBV7-2,TRBJ2-2,-,-,TGTGCCAGCAGCTTAGGCGCCTACAACACCGGGGAGCTGTTTTTT,CASSLGAYNTGELFF
TRBV30,TRBJ1-2,-,TRBD1,TGTGCCTGGAGTGGAAGAGGGGGGGACAGGAACTATGGCTACACCTTC,CAWSGRGGDRNYGYTF
TRBV12-3/TRBV12-4,TRBJ1-1,-,TRBD1,TGTGCCAGCACACCCCAGGGGGTGACTGAAGCTTTCTTT,CASTPQGVTEAFF
TRBV27,TRBJ2-6,-,-,TGTGCCAGCACCGGCCAGGGGGCCAACGTCCTGACTTTC,CASTGQGANVLTF
TRBV5-4,TRBJ1-2,-,-,TGTGCCAGCAGCTTGGATCAGGGCGGCTATGGCTACACCTTC,CASSLDQGGYGYTF
TRBV7-3,TRBJ2-3,-,-,TGTGCCAGCAGCTTACCGGGGGGCGGCACAGATACGCAGTATTTT,CASSLPGGGTDTQYF
TRBV10-1,TRBJ2-5,-,-,TGCGCCAGCAGTGAGCTTCAGGCACAGGGAGAGGAGACCCAGTACTTC,CASSELQAQGEETQYF
TRBV19,TRBJ2-1,-,-,TGTGCCAGTAGTACCGACGGGACCTACAATGAGCAGTTCTTC,CASSTDGTYNEQFF
TRBV20-1,TRBJ1-2,-,-,TGCAGTGCTCGTGACACGAATAACTATGGCTACACCTTC,CSARDTNNYGYTF
TRBV30,TRBJ2-5,few,TRBD2,TGTGCCTGGAGTGCCCTAGCGGGGGGCCAAGAGACCCAGTACTTC,CAWSALAGGQETQYF
TRBV27,TRBJ1-6,-,TRBD1,TGTGCCAGCAGTCCCAGGGGGGCACCCCTCCACTTT,CASSPRGAPLHF